Below, 11 T cell receptor beta chains from the same sample are listed, as sequenced in a study of shared clonotypes between healthy human individuals. Assay: immunoSEQ multiplex PCR; the TCRdb copy retains only in-frame clones and omits some. The data show around 430,000 clones, 75% to 85% seen once. Sequencing input: PBMCs. The receptors stem from a woman aged 40 to 49 in good health. Some clones in this sample may be carry-over from other donors' samples.

The table lists this clone with a few counts. The genes are TRBV10-1 and TRBJ2-7, with TRBD2 matching over 7 bases. V lost 3 bases, J lost 3 bases, and 5 bases stayed unmatched. The CDR3 totals 14 residues. The germline V gene has CDR1 WNHNN and CDR2 SYGVQD (reference sequence). The chain's CDR3 is CASSEGLADYEQYF. In DNA, the CDR3 is TGCGCCAGCAGTGAAGGTCTAGCGGACTACGAGCAGTACTTC.

The chain uses TRBV5-1 and TRBJ1-1; D perhaps matches TRBD1 (6 bases). The CDR3 sequence is 17 residues long. Germline loops: CDR1 SGHRS, CDR2 YFSETQ. Trimming pared 0 bases from V and 0 bases from J, leaving 15 bases between. The CDR3 nucleotides read TGCGCCAGCAGCTTGGTGGGGACGGGGGGCTTGAACACTGAAGCTTTCTTT. Residues: CASSLVGTGGLNTEAFF.

The gene calls are TRBV11-2 and TRBJ2-1; D unresolved. V was cut by 3 bases and J by 5 bases, with 14 bases left in between. The CDR3 is 15 residues long. Germline V CDR1 and CDR2: SGHAT, FQNNGV. The DNA of the CDR3 is TGTGCCAGCAGCTTGATAGGAGTAACCAACAATGAGCAGTTCTTC. This gives the protein CASSLIGVTNNEQFF.

The rearrangement uses TRBV7-9 and TRBJ2-1, with 7 bases matching TRBD2. J gave up 11 bases and V 0 bases, and 7 bases lay outside the gene matches. Germline values: CDR1 SEHNR, CDR2 FQNEAQ (reference sequence). The CDR3 consists of 14 residues. CDR3 sequence: CASSLAGGPFQQFF. In DNA, the CDR3 is TGTGCCAGCAGCTTAGCGGGAGGGCCTTTCCAGCAGTTCTTC.

The chain recombines TRBV10-3 with TRBJ2-5; 9 nucleotides line up with TRBD1. V lost 0 bases to trimming and J lost 3 bases; unmatched junction nucleotides: 5. The CDR3 sequence is 16 residues long. Germline CDR1 is ENHRY and CDR2 is SYGVKD. CDR3 sequence (DNA): TGTGCCATCAGTGAGTCGTTGGGACAGGGTGAAGAGACCCAGTACTTC. It encodes CAISESLGQGEETQYF.

In its sample, this clone was seen a few times. J is TRBJ2-5 and V is TRBV25-1, with TRBD2 matching over 8 bases. Germline V lookup: CDR1 MGHDK, CDR2 SYGVNS. This CDR3 has 17 residues. V trimming: 2 bases; J trimming: 3 bases; junction bases outside the gene matches: 11. The CDR3 coding sequence is TGTGCCAGCAGTGAAGCCCAGGTCGCGGGGGGAGAAGAGACCCAGTACTTC. Translated: CASSEAQVAGGEETQYF.

This clone was recorded only once. This chain links TRBV9 with TRBJ2-5, with 10 bases aligning to TRBD2. The junction had 7 bases not matched to a gene; V was cut back by 3 bases and J by 5 bases. The germline CDR1 and CDR2 sequences are SGDLS and YYNGEE. The CDR3 sequence is 15 residues long. The CDR3 loop is CASSEREGLIETQYF. The CDR3 DNA reads TGTGCCAGCAGCGAGCGGGAGGGCCTGATCGAGACCCAGTACTTC.

The chain has TRBV5-1 and TRBJ2-1; 13 nucleotides match TRBD2. V gave up 3 bases and J gave up 6 bases; unmatched junction bases: 3. The CDR3 is 15 amino acids. Germline CDR1 and CDR2: SGHRS and YFSETQ. CDR3 protein: CASSWTSGSGNEQFF. The CDR3, as DNA: TGCGCCAGCAGCTGGACTAGCGGGAGTGGCAATGAGCAGTTCTTC.

This clone has just a few counts. The gene calls are TRBV30 and TRBJ2-5; D gene uncertain. The germline CDR1 and CDR2 sequences are GTSNPN and SVGIG (reference sequence). Trimming took off 4 bases at V and 1 base at J, with 7 bases between the two ends. The CDR3 contains 12 residues. The CDR3 sequence: CAWKGSQETQYF. The CDR3 region has the DNA TGTGCCTGGAAGGGCTCCCAAGAGACCCAGTACTTC.

This sequence joins TRBV4-3 and TRBJ2-7; D unclear. Per germline, CDR1 LGHNA and CDR2 YSLEER. The CDR3 has 16 residues. Trimming left V 1 base short and J 2 bases short, with 15 bases between. CDR3 protein: CASSQAHRPSTYEQYF. DNA of the CDR3: TGCGCCAGCAGCCAAGCCCATCGGCCTTCTACCTACGAGCAGTACTTC.

The table lists this clone with a few counts. The rearrangement joins TRBV11-2 to TRBJ2-7; D ambiguous. This CDR3 has 8 residues. Germline CDR1 reads SGHAT; CDR2 reads FQNNGV. Between the trimmed V and J ends, which lost 6 bases and 7 bases, there was a span of 1 base. The CDR3: CASREQYF. Written as DNA, the CDR3 is TGTGCCAGCAGGGAGCAGTACTTC.